The present T cell receptor (beta chain) was sequenced within a study of blood T cell repertoires in COVID-19. Study overall: The United States, Italy and Spain supplied acute and convalescent COVID-19 samples. From T cells, B-cell-depleted T cells, or PBMCs came the material, which was cDNA or gDNA.

Comment on this clone: Other DNA sequences of this sample code for an identical CDR3.

The CDR3 contains 14 residues. The germline CDR1 and CDR2 sequences are SEHNR and FQNEAQ (reference sequence). V was shortened by 2 bases and J by 0 bases, with 7 bases between the two germline ends. Enrollment of patients from Seattle took place during active infection, with longitudinal follow-up. How the authors handled the data: Scientists estimated how many nucleated cells there were by amplifying reference gene primers. Only in-frame clones appear in the TCRdb table, and some are missing; sequencing was by immunoSEQ multiplex PCR. That table gives V, J and clone size, and the DNA gave D and trimming. The sample has 120,000 to 150,000 clones, 75% to 90% seen once.

The sequence was obtained from a woman in her fifties or sixties with COVID-19, enrolled during active disease. The specimen sequenced was peripheral blood. The V gene is TRBV7-9, the J gene TRBJ1-1; a weak D match, TRBD1 (6 bases). CDR3 region: CASSLQGMNTEAFF. The CDR3 DNA reads as TGTGCCAGCAGCTTACAGGGGATGAACACTGAAGCTTTCTTT. The full variable domain, completed using reference TRBV7-9 and TRBJ1-1, is DTGVSQNPRHKITKRGQNVTFRCDPISEHNRLYWYRQTLGQGPEFLTYFQNEAQLEKSRLLSDRFSAERPKGSFSTLEIQRTEQGDSAMYLCASSLQGMNTEAFFGQGTRLTVV.